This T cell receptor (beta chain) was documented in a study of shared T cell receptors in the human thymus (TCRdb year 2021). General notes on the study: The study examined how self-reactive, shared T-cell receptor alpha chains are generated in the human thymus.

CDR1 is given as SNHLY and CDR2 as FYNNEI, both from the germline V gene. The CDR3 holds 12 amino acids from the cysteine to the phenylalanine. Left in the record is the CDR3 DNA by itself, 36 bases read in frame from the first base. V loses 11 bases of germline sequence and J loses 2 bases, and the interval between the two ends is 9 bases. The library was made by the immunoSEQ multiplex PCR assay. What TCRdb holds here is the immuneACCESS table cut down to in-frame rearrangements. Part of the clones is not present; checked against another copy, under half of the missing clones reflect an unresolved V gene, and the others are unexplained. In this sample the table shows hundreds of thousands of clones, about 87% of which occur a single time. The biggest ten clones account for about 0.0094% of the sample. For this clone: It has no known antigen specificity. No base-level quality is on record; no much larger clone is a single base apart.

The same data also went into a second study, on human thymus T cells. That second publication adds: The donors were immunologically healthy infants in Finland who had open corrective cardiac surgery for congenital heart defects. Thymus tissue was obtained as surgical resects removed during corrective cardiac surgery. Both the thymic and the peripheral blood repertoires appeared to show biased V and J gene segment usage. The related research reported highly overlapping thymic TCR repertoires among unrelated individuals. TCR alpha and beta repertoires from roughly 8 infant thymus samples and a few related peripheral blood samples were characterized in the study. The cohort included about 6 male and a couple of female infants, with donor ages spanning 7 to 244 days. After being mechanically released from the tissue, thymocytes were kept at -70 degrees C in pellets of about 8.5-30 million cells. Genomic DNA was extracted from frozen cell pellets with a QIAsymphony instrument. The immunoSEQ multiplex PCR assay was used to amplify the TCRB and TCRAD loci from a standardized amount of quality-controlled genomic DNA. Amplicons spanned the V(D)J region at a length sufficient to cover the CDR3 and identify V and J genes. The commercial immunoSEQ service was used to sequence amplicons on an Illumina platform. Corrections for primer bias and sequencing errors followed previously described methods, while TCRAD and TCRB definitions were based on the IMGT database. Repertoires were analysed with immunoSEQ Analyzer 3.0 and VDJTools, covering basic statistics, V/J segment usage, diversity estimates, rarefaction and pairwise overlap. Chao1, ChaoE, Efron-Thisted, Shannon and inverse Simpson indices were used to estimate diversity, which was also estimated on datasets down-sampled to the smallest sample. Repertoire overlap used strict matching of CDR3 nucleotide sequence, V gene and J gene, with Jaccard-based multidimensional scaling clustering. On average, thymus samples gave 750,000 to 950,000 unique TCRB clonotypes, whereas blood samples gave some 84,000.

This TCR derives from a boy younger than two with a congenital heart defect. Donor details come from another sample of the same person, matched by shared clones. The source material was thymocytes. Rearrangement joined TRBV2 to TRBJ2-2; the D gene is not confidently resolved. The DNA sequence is TGTGCCGTACGGGTTAACACCGGGGAGCTGTTTTTT. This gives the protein CAVRVNTGELFF.